This T cell receptor beta chain appears in the sequencing data of a study of PD-L1 blockade in urothelial cancer (dated by TCRdb to the late 2010s). General notes on the study: Therapy was started in 2014 for all patients, and atezolizumab 1,200 mg was administered intravenously every 3 weeks. Twenty-five of 29 patients were identified as males with urothelial cancer of bladder origin, and a prior smoking history was reported by 18 of 29 patients. Patients had an ECOG performance status of 0 or 1 and had received between 0 and 3 prior chemotherapy regimens. Blood samples were analyzed 3 weeks after the start of treatment (second dose) and 6 weeks after the start of treatment. A median of roughly 140,000 T cells and 85,000 or so unique TCRs was obtained from blood samples, and a median clonality of roughly 0.082 was observed. Somatic, immune and clinical correlates of response to PD-L1 blockade with atezolizumab in urothelial cancer were the focus of an exploratory multi-omic analysis. Pretreatment tumor samples, along with matched peripheral blood collected serially before and after atezolizumab treatment, underwent TCR sequencing. Durable clinical benefit meant progression-free survival longer than 6 months, and TCR features were also tested against progression-free and overall survival. In the same patients, whole exome sequencing and RNA sequencing of pretreatment tumors were performed in addition to TCR sequencing. Durable clinical benefit was achieved by nine patients but not by the remaining 20. Twenty-nine patients had pretreatment blood TCR-seq, around 24 had at least one posttreatment blood collection, and around 24 had tumor TCR-seq. Findings and caveats that apply to the study as a whole: Improved progression-free and overall survival was found to be associated with pretreatment peripheral blood TCR clonality below the median. Because the sample size was small (n = 29) and many of the analyses were exploratory, the results are meant to be hypothesis-generating. Greater expansion of tumor-associated TCR clones in peripheral blood 3 weeks after the start of treatment was observed in patients with durable benefit (n ≈ 22, p = 0.022).

Synthetic TCR analog templates were spiked into each PCR so that absolute template abundance could be estimated from read counts. The immunoSEQ assay was used to amplify TCRbeta CDR3 regions from genomic DNA with bias-controlled V and J gene primers. Sequencing of rearranged TCRbeta segments was performed at approximately 20X coverage. The authors processed their data as follows. Clustering was used to correct sequencing errors, and CDR3s were annotated against IMGT so that V, D and J genes could be assigned. Downstream analyses used only productive TCRbeta rearrangements and left out out-of-frame or stop-codon sequences. To compute clonality, Shannon entropy was normalized by the log of the number of unique productive sequences and then subtracted from one. Fisher's exact test with Benjamini-Hochberg correction, using a cutoff of adjusted p below 0.01, was how clones that differed between time points or between blood and tumor were identified. TCRdb took this table from immuneACCESS and kept in-frame rearrangements with V and J called. Such tables lack part of the clones; where checked against another copy, unresolved V genes explain under half of the gap, and the rest is unexplained. V, J and clone size were drawn from that table, and D and trimming were deduced from the DNA. Here the sample has more than 45,000 clones; 86% occur a single time. The leading ten clones occupy around 9.3% of the sample.

As to this clone: It lacks a known antigen. No base qualities exist here, and no much larger clone lies one base off it.

The cysteine opens and the phenylalanine closes a CDR3 of 16 amino acids. Only the CDR3 region is kept as DNA, spanning 48 bases read in frame from base 1. Taken from the germline V gene, the CDR1 and CDR2 loops are SGDLS and YYNGEE. V loses 0 bases of germline sequence and J loses 3 bases, and the interval between the two ends is 15 bases. The time point label on this specimen signifies: peripheral blood 6 weeks after treatment start. A total of 25 to 35 patients with locally advanced or metastatic urothelial carcinoma, treated at Memorial Sloan Kettering on a trial protocol, made up the cohort. Peripheral blood mononuclear cells were collected pretreatment and during treatment, with between 1 and 8 total time points per patient. The Qiagen DNeasy Blood extraction kit was used to purify genomic DNA from total PBMCs and tumor samples. PBMCs were collected pretreatment and during treatment and were isolated and stored as previously described.

The specimen comprised PBMCs, sampled around atezolizumab (anti-PD-L1) treatment. This TCR was sampled from a man aged 55 to 70 with urothelial cancer. This receptor chain uses TRBV9 and TRBJ1-2, with no D gene named confidently. The encoded CDR3 is CASSVAAGRAYYGYTF. The DNA sequence is TGTGCCAGCAGCGTAGCTGCGGGAAGGGCTTACTATGGCTACACCTTC.